The clone carrying this TCR beta chain was detected ten times or more. Its antigen is unknown. This specimen comes from a study of Graves' ophthalmopathy and Graves' hyperthyroidism. As for the study in general: Absence of ophthalmopathy within 18 months of follow-up defined stable hyperthyroidism.

For repertoire sequencing, the TCR beta CDR3 regions were amplified from RNA transcripts. Following a first-round RT-PCR that used HTBI primers, a second-round multiplex PCR was carried out. MiXCR was run by TCRdb on the multiplex PCR reads, yielding one entry per CDR3 protein. The sample holds 560,000 or so distinct CDR3 sequences, about 40% seen once. Findings of the study overall: Sensitivity reached approximately 89% and specificity roughly 82% for a 13-signature model separating ophthalmopathy from stable hyperthyroidism. Blood samples also showed most expanded thyroid clonotypes exceeding 0.001 frequency.

Trimming pared 4 bases from V and 2 bases from J, leaving 12 bases between. The CDR3 totals 14 residues. The chain carries TRBV12-3 or TRBV12-4 and TRBJ2-7; possible D gene TRBD1, 6 bases. This clonotype originated in an adult man with Graves' hyperthyroidism. The sequenced sample was peripheral blood or thyroid tissue (not recorded which). CDR3 residues: CASSSTGNPYEQYF. The CDR3 DNA is TGTGCCAGCAGTTCCACAGGGAACCCCTACGAGCAGTACTTC.